This TCR beta chain was profiled in a study of CD8+ T cells in alopecia areata (dated by TCRdb to the late 2010s). Background on the whole study: In both human patients and the C3H/HeJ mouse model, the study applied high-throughput TCRbeta sequencing to look at T cell clonal expansion in alopecia areata. In humans, TCRbeta sequencing was performed on scalp tissue and on sorted CD4+ and CD8+ peripheral blood T cells from healthy controls and from patients with patchy or totalis/universalis alopecia areata. immunoSEQ multiplex PCR using 35 Vbeta forward primers and 13 Jbeta reverse primers was used to amplify TCRbeta CDR3 regions. Scalp clonality was compared across normal scalp (n=4), patchy alopecia areata scalp (n=8), and alopecia totalis/universalis scalp (n=8). RNA was extracted with the PAXgene miRNA kit for fixed scalp, the miRNeasy kit for PBMCs, and the RNeasy kit for mouse skin. The full study reports these points: Shared TCR sequences between patients were less evident than in mice, which may be partly attributable to HLA diversity in the patient population. Compared with normal scalp, lesional scalp, particularly in alopecia totalis/universalis, had higher clonality and more expanded CD8+ clones, which suggests antigenic drive. Unlike mouse skin, where gammadelta T cells dominate, normal human skin contains resident alphabeta T cells that get sequenced too, which complicates analysis of the scalp TCR repertoire.

Including cysteine and phenylalanine, the CDR3 has 14 amino acids. The kept DNA is CDR3 alone, 42 bases in frame from the first base. V was cut back by 4 bases and J by 8 bases, leaving a gap of 18 bases between them. As encoded in the germline V gene (reference sequence), CDR1 is GTSNPN while CDR2 is SVGIG. PBMCs were isolated by density centrifugation and stained for CD3, CD4 and CD8, after which CD4+ and CD8+ T cells were sorted on a FACSAria. Unaffected controls provided scalp biopsies and blood samples. This clone was counted a few times. What antigen it recognizes has not been identified. No base qualities exist here, and no much larger clone lies one base off it. Preparation of the library involved the immunoSEQ multiplex PCR assay. RNA was extracted from all samples and reverse transcribed into cDNA, which served as template for TCR sequencing. SuperScript III was used for first-strand cDNA synthesis, primed with a 2:1 mix of oligo-dT and random hexamers. A synthetic immune receptor repertoire was used to measure amplification bias, and any remaining bias was corrected computationally. In the authors' own workflow: Raw reads were preprocessed to remove errors, and CDR3 was defined according to IMGT conventions as the region from the conserved cysteine to phenylalanine. Clonality was calculated as 1 minus Shannon entropy normalized by log2 of the number of productive unique TCRs. Scalp TCRbeta sequences were cross-referenced with sorted blood CD4 and CD8 repertoires so that the CD4 or CD8 identity of scalp clones could be inferred. As stored in TCRdb, this immuneACCESS dataset retains in-frame rearrangements with V and J assigned. A fraction of the clones does not appear; measured against another copy, unresolved V genes explain less than half of the discrepancy, and the remainder lacks a known reason. That table is the source of V, J and clone size, and D and trimming were worked out from the DNA. The sample contains roughly 140,000 clones, 62% of them found a single time. The ten top clones hold 36% of the sample.

The sequence was collected from a human donor in good health. The sequence is built from TRBV30 and TRBJ1-5; TRBD1 is perhaps the D gene, given 6 matching bases. The sequencing sample was made of CD8+ T cells sorted from blood. The base sequence is TGTGCCTGGACTACAGGGATTGGGGATGAGCCCCAGCATTTT. This codes for CAWTTGIGDEPQHF.